A single sample gave rise to the 16 T cell receptor beta chains below, sequenced in a study of OX40 agonist ivuxolimab in advanced cancers. Assay used: immunoSEQ multiplex PCR; TCRdb lists only in-frame clones, some missing. The sample carries 60,000 or so clones, 87% recorded once. The sequenced sample was CD4+ or CD8+ T cells sorted from blood, obtained in a trial of the OX40 agonist ivuxolimab. All receptors derive from an adult with an advanced solid tumor such as melanoma, head and neck, liver or kidney cancer.

This sequence joins TRBV1 and TRBJ2-7; TRBD2, the table's D call, was not compared with the DNA. TRBV1 is an annotated pseudogene. The CDR3 loop spans 16 amino acids. Here the CDR3 reads CTSSQEGSGNSYEQYF. CDR3 bases: TGCACCAGCAGCCAAGAGGGTAGCGGGAATTCCTACGAGCAGTACTTC.

V usage is TRBV28 and J usage is TRBJ2-1; D is ambiguous. The CDR3 runs 16 residues. V was trimmed by 3 bases and J by 0 bases, leaving 12 bases between them. The germline V gene has CDR1 MDHEN and CDR2 SYDVKM. CDR3 bases: TGTGCCAGCAGTTTGGTGGTCGTAAGCTCCTACAATGAGCAGTTCTTC. Translation: CASSLVVVSSYNEQFF.

This chain uses TRBV20-1 with TRBJ2-5; the D is unclear. The germline gives CDR1 DFQATT, CDR2 SNEGSKA (reference sequence). The V end was cut by 7 bases, the J end by 5 bases, with 11 bases between. The CDR3 contains 11 residues. The CDR3 spells CSVLSVETQYF. The CDR3 DNA reads TGCAGTGTCCTCTCGGTCGAGACCCAGTACTTC.

This chain joins TRBV27 and TRBJ1-1, with 7 bases identical to TRBD1. The CDR3 has 13 residues. Germline-derived CDR1 and CDR2 are MNHEY and SMNVEV (reference sequence). V was pared by 5 bases and J by 2 bases, with 2 bases of the junction left unmatched. CDR3 protein: CASSDRANTEAFF. The CDR3 DNA follows: TGTGCCAGCAGTGACAGGGCAAACACTGAAGCTTTCTTT.

V and J are TRBV5-8 and TRBJ1-5, with D tentatively TRBD1 (6 bases). CDR1 and CDR2 from the germline V gene are SGHTS and YDEGEE. CDR3 length: 15 residues. V lost 4 bases and J 5 bases, leaving 16 bases between the germline ends. CDR3 bases: TGTGCCAGCAGCAACAGGGCGAGGACGCATCAGCCCCAGCATTTT. This gives the protein CASSNRARTHQPQHF.

The chain combines TRBV11-2 with TRBJ2-7; D may be TRBD1 or TRBD2 (5 bases each). V was shortened by 1 base and J by 3 bases, with 10 bases between the two germline ends. Germline V lookup: CDR1 SGHAT, CDR2 FQNNGV. This CDR3 comprises 14 residues. CDR3 region: CASSLGDAYYEQYF. The CDR3 coding sequence is TGTGCCAGCAGCTTAGGGGACGCTTACTACGAGCAGTACTTC.

The chain recombines TRBV30 with TRBJ2-7; D is perhaps TRBD1 (5 bases). Germline CDR1 GTSNPN, CDR2 SVGIG (reference sequence). This CDR3 is 13 amino acids long. V lost 3 bases and J lost 1, with 10 bases in between. The CDR3 sequence is CAWRDSWSYEQYF. CDR3 sequence (DNA): TGTGCCTGGAGAGACAGTTGGTCCTACGAGCAGTACTTC. Full variable domain (missing parts from reference TRBV30 and TRBJ2-7): SQTIHQWPATLVQPVGSPLSLECTVEGTSNPNLYWYRQAAGRGLQLLFYSVGIGQISSEVPQNLSASRPQDRQFILSSKKLLLSDSGFYLCAWRDSWSYEQYFGPGTRLTVT.

This chain joins TRBV7-8 and TRBJ2-7; 8 nucleotides match TRBD1. This CDR3 has 14 amino acids. Per the germline V gene, CDR1 is SGHVS and CDR2 is FQNEAQ. Germline trimming cut 4 bases from V and 2 bases from J; bases unmatched to any gene: 4. CDR3 DNA: TGTGCCAGCAGCTCCCAACAGGGGGCCTACGAGCAGTACTTC. Its protein is CASSSQQGAYEQYF.

The J gene is TRBJ1-1, the V gene TRBV16; unclear D gene. Trimming took off 4 bases at V and 5 bases at J, with 11 bases between the two ends. The germline V gene has CDR1 KGHSY and CDR2 FQNENV. The CDR3 sequence is 13 residues long. As DNA, the CDR3 is TGTGCCAGCAGCCGCAACCTTGGGACTGAAGCTTTCTTT. This encodes CASSRNLGTEAFF. The full variable domain, its missing parts supplied by reference TRBV16 and TRBJ1-1, is GEEVAQTPKHLVRGEGQKAKLYCAPIKGHSYVFWYQQVLKNEFKFLISFQNENVFDETGMPKERFSAKCLPNSPCSLEIQATKLEDSAVYFCASSRNLGTEAFFGQGTRLTVV.

The chain uses TRBV30 and TRBJ2-3; TRBD2 aligns across 7 bases. Trimming cost V 5 bases and J 1 base; bases outside gene matches: 9. CDR1 is GTSNPN, CDR2 SVGIG, per germline (reference sequence). The CDR3 spans 15 residues. CDR3 nucleotide sequence: TGTGCCTGGGGGTTAGCGGGTTTTGGCACAGATACGCAGTATTTT. Translating it yields CAWGLAGFGTDTQYF.

This clone was seen a single time. J is TRBJ1-4 and V is TRBV28, with D unclear. CDR3 length equals 12 residues. V dropped 10 bases and J dropped 5 bases, with 11 bases sitting between them. CDR1 is MDHEN and CDR2 is SYDVKM in the germline V gene. The CDR3 DNA follows: TGTGCCACCCGCATTCAGAATGAAAAACTGTTTTTT. It encodes CATRIQNEKLFF.

V gene TRBV5-1 combines with J gene TRBJ2-3, with D hard to call. The V and J ends lost 7 bases and 2 bases respectively, with 14 bases between them. This CDR3 comprises 14 residues. The germline gives CDR1 SGHRS, CDR2 YFSETQ. This CDR3 is CASHTESYTDTQYF. Written as DNA, the CDR3 is TGCGCCAGCCACACAGAATCCTACACAGATACGCAGTATTTT.

The chain couples TRBV5-1 to TRBJ2-2; no clear D gene. V shed 0 bases and J shed 0 bases, with 9 bases lying between them. CDR3 length: 16 amino acids. CDR1 and CDR2 from the germline V gene are SGHRS and YFSETQ. CDR3 loop: CASSLAAETNTGELFF. CDR3 in DNA: TGCGCCAGCAGCTTGGCCGCAGAGACGAACACCGGGGAGCTGTTTTTT.

The rearrangement links TRBV9 to TRBJ1-6; tentative D call: TRBD1 (6 bases). Germline V gives CDR1 SGDLS, CDR2 YYNGEE. V lost 0 bases and J 6 bases, leaving 10 bases between the germline ends. CDR3 size: 15 residues. The DNA of the CDR3 is TGTGCCAGCAGCGTAGAAGGACAGTCTAATTCACCCCTCCACTTT. As protein: CASSVEGQSNSPLHF.

This rearrangement joins TRBV6-1 to TRBJ1-2; no clear D. Trimming took 2 bases from V and 4 from J, leaving 11 bases between them. Germline V gene data show CDR1 as MNHNS and CDR2 as SASEGT. The CDR3 runs to 14 residues. The CDR3 loop reads CASSEIGGGYGYTF. Written as DNA, the CDR3 is TGTGCCAGCAGTGAAATTGGCGGAGGCTATGGCTACACCTTC.

This clone occurred a few times. The genes are TRBV19 and TRBJ1-2; possible D gene TRBD1, 6 bases. V lost 3 bases and J 0 bases, leaving 8 bases between the germline ends. The germline V gene has CDR1 LNHDA and CDR2 SQIVND (reference sequence). CDR3 size: 14 residues. The DNA for the CDR3 is TGTGCCAGTAGTATCGGACAGTCTAACTATGGCTACACCTTC. It codes for CASSIGQSNYGYTF.